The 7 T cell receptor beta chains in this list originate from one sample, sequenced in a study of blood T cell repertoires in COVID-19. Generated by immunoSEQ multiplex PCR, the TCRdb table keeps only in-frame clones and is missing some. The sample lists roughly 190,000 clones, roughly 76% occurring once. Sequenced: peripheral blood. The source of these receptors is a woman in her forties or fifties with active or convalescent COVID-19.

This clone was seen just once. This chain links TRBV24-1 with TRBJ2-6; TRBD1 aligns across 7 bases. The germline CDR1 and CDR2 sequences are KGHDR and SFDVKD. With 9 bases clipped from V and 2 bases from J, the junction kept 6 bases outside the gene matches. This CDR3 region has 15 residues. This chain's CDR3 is CATEHRGTGANVLTF. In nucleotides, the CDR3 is TGTGCCACCGAGCACAGGGGAACTGGGGCCAACGTCCTGACTTTC.

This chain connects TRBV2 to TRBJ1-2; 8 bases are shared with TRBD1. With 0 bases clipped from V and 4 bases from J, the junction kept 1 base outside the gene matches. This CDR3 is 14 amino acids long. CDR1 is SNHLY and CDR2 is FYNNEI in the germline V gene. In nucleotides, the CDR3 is TGTGCCAGCAGTGAAGCAACAGGGGGCTATGGCTACACCTTC. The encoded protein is CASSEATGGYGYTF.

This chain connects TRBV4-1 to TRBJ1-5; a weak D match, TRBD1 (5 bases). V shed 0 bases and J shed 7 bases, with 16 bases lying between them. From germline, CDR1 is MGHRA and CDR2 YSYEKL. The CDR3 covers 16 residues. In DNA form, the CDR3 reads TGCGCCAGCAGCCAAGATTGGAGTCAGGGATTACAGCCCCAGCATTTT. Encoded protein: CASSQDWSQGLQPQHF.

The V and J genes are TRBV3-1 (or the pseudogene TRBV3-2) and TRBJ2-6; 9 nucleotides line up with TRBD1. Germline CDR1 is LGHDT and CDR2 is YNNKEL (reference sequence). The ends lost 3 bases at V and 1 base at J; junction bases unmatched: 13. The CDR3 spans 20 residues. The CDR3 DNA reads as TGTGCCAGCAGCCAGTCCGGGACAGGGTTTAGCAGTTCTGGGGCCAACGTCCTGACTTTC. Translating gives CASSQSGTGFSSSGANVLTF.

The CDR3 protein is CASSPDRDSYNEQFF. As DNA, the CDR3 is TGCGCCAGCAGCCCGGACAGGGACTCCTACAATGAGCAGTTCTTC. The chain recombines TRBV4-1 with TRBJ2-1; 8 bases match TRBD1. The CDR3 spans 15 residues. The V gene end was trimmed by 4 bases and the J gene end by 0 bases; junction bases not matched to a gene: 2. Germline CDR1 reads MGHRA; CDR2 reads YSYEKL.

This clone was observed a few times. In nucleotides, the CDR3 is TGTGCCAGCAGCCCATGGGCGTTGGGACAGGGTGGTTCACCCCTCCACTTT. This sequence encodes CASSPWALGQGGSPLHF. V gene TRBV5-6 combines with J gene TRBJ1-6; 9 bases are shared with TRBD1. The CDR3 extends over 17 amino acids. With V trimmed by 4 bases and J by 9 bases, 14 bases remained unmatched. Germline loops: CDR1 SGHDT, CDR2 YYEEEE.

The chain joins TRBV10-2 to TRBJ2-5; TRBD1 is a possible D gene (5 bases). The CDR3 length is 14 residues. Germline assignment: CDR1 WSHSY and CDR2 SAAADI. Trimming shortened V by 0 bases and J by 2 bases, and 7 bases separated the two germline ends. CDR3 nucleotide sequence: TGCGCCAGCAGTGAGTCGAACAGGCAAGAGACCCAGTACTTC. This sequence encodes CASSESNRQETQYF.